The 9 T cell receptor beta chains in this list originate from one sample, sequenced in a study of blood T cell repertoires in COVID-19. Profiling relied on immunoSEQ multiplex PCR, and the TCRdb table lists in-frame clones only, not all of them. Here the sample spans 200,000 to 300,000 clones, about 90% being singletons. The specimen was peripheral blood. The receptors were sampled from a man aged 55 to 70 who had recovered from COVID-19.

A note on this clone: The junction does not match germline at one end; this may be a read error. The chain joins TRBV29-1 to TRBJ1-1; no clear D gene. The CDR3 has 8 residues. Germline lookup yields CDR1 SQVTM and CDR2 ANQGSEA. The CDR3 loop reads CSVAPALF. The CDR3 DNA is TGCAGCGTGGCCCCCGCCCTCTTT.

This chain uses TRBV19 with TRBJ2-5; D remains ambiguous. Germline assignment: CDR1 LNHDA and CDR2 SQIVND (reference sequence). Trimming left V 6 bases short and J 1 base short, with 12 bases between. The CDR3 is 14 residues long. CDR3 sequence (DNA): TGTGCCAGTAGGCCAGAGGCCGTCCAAGAGACCCAGTACTTC. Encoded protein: CASRPEAVQETQYF. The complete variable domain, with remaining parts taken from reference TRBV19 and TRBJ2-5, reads DGGITQSPKYLFRKEGQNVTLSCEQNLNHDAMYWYRQDPGQGLRLIYYSQIVNDFQKGDIAEGYSVSREKKESFPLTVTSAQKNPTAFYLCASRPEAVQETQYFGPGTRLLVL.

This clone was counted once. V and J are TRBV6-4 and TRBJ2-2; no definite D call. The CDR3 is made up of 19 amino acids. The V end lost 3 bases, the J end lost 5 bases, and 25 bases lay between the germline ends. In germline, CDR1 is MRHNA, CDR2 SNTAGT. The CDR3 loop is CASSDYYVGRSALTGELFF. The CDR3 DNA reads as TGTGCCAGCAGTGATTATTACGTTGGCCGCTCCGCTTTAACCGGGGAGCTGTTTTTT.

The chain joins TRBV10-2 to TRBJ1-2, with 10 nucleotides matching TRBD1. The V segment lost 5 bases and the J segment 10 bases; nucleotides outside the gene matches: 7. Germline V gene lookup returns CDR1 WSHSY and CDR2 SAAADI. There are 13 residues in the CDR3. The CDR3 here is CASSPGQGVSYTF. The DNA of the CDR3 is TGCGCCAGCAGTCCCGGACAGGGGGTGTCCTACACCTTC.

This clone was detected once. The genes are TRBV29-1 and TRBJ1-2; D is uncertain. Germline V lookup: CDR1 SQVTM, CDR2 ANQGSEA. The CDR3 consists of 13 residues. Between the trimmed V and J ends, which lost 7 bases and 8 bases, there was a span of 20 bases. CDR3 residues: CSAMLEPLGGYTF. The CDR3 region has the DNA TGCAGCGCCATGCTGGAGCCCCTAGGAGGCTACACCTTC.

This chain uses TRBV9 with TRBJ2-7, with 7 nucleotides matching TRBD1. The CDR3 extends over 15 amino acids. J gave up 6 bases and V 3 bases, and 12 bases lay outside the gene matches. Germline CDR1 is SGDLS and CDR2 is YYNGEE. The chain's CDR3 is CASSALPGQNGEQYF. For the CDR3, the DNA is TGTGCCAGCAGCGCCCTACCGGGACAGAATGGCGAGCAGTACTTC.

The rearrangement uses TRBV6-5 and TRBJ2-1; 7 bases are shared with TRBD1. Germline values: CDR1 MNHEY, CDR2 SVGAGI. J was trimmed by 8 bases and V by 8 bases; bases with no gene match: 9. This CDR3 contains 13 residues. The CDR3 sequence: CASLDRVGDEQFF. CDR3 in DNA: TGTGCCAGCCTTGACAGGGTTGGGGATGAGCAGTTCTTC.

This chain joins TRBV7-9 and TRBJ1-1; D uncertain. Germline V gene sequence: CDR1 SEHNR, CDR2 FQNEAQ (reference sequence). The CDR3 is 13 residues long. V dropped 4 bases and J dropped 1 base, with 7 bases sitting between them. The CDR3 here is CASSSSPNTEAFF. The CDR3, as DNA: TGTGCCAGCAGCTCGTCCCCGAACACTGAAGCTTTCTTT.

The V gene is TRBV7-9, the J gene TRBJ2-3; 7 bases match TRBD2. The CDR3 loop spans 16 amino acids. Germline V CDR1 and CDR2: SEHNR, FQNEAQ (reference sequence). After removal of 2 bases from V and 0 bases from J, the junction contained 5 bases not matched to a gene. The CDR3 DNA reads TGTGCCAGCAGCTTACAGACTAGCAGAAGCACAGATACGCAGTATTTT. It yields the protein CASSLQTSRSTDTQYF.